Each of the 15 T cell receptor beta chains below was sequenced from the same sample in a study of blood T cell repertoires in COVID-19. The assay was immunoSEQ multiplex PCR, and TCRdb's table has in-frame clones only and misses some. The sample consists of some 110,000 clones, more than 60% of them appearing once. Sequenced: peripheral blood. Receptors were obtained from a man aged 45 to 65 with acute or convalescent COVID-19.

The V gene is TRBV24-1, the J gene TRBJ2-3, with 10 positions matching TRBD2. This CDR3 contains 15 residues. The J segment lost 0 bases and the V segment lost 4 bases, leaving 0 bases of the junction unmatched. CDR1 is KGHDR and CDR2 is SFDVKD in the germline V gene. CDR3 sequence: CATSELAGSTDTQYF. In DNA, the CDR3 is TGTGCCACCAGTGAACTAGCGGGGAGCACAGATACGCAGTATTTT.

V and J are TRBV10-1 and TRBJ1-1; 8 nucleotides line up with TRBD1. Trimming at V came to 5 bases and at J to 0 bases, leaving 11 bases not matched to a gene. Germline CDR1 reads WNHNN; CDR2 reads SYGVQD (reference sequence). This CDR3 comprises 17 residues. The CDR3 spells CASSNNRGRAMNTEAFF. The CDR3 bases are TGCGCCAGCAGTAACAACAGGGGGAGAGCGATGAACACTGAAGCTTTCTTT.

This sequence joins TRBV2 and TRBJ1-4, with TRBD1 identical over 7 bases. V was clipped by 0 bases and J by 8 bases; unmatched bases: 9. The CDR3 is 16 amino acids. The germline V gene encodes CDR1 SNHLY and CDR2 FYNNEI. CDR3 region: CASSEARRGQGEKLFF. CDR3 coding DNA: TGTGCCAGCAGTGAAGCGCGGAGGGGGCAAGGAGAAAAACTGTTTTTT.

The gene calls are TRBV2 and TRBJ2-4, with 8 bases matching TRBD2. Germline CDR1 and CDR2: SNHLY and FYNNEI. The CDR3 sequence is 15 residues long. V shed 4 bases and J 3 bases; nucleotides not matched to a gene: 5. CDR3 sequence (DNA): TGTGCCAGCAGTGGAGCGGGAGCAGGCAAAAACATTCAGTACTTC. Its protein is CASSGAGAGKNIQYF.

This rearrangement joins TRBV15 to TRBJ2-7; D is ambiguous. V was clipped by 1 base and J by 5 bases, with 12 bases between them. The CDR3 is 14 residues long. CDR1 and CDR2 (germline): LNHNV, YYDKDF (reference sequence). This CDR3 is CATSRVDSRDEQYF. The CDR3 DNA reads TGTGCCACCAGCAGAGTTGACTCCCGGGACGAGCAGTACTTC.

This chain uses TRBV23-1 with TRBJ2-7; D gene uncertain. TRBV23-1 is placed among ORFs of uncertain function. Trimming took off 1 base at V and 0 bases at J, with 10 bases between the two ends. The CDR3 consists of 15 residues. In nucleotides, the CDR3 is TGCGCCAGCAGTCAATATGAGGTTCCCTCCTACGAGCAGTACTTC. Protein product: CASSQYEVPSYEQYF.

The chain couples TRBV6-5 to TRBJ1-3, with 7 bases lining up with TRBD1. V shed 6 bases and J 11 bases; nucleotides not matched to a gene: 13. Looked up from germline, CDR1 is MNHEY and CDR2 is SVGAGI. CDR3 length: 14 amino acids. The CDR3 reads CASRLGGTEESIYF. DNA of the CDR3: TGTGCCAGCAGGCTAGGGGGGACAGAAGAATCCATATATTTT.

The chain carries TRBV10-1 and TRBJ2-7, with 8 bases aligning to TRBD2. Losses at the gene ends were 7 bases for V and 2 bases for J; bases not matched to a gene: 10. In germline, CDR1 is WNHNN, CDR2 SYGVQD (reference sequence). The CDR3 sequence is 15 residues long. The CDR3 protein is CASTSGTRAPYEQYF. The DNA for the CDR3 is TGCGCCAGCACCTCCGGGACTAGGGCCCCCTACGAGCAGTACTTC.

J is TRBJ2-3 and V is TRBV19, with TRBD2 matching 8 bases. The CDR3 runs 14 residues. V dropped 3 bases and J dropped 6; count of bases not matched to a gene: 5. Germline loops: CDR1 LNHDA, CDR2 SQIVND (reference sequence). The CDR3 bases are TGTGCCAGTAGTATTTTCGGGGGGGCCGATACGCAGTATTTT. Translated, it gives CASSIFGGADTQYF.

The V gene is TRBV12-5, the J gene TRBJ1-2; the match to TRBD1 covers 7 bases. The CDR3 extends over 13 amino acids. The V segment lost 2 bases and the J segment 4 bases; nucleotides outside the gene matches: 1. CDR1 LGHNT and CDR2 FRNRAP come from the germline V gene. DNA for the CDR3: TGTGCTAGTGGTTTGACAGGGGTCTATGGCTACACCTTC. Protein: CASGLTGVYGYTF. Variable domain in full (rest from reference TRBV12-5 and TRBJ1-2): DARVTQTPRHKVTEMGQEVTMRCQPILGHNTVFWYRQTMMQGLELLAYFRNRAPLDDSGMPKDRFSAEMPDATLATLKIQPSEPRDSAVYFCASGLTGVYGYTFGSGTRLTVV.

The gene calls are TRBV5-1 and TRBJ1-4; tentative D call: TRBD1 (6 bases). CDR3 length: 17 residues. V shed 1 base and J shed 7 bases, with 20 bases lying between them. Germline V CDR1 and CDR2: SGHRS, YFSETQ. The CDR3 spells CASSLNMVGAWGEKLFF. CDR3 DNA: TGCGCCAGCAGCTTGAATATGGTGGGGGCGTGGGGTGAAAAACTGTTTTTT.

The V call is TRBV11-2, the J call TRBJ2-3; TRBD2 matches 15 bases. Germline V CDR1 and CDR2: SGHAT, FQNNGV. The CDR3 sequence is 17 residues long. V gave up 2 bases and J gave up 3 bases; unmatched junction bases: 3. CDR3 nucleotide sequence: TGTGCCAGCAGCTTATGGGGGACTAGCGGGGGGACAGATACGCAGTATTTT. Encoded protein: CASSLWGTSGGTDTQYF.

The CDR3 nucleotides are TGTGCCAGCAGTGGGGGACAGCTGAACACTGAAGCTTTCTTT. Translation: CASSGGQLNTEAFF. This chain uses TRBV5-4 with TRBJ1-1; TRBD1 matches 7 bases. Germline assignment: CDR1 SGHNT and CDR2 YYREEE (reference sequence). The length of the CDR3 is 14 residues. With V trimmed by 5 bases and J by 0 bases, 4 bases remained unmatched. Combining the CDR3 with reference TRBV5-4 and TRBJ1-1 gives the whole variable domain ETGVTQSPTHLIKTRGQQVTLRCSSQSGHNTVSWYQQALGQGPQFIFQYYREEENGRGNFPPRFSGLQFPNYSSELNVNALELDDSALYLCASSGGQLNTEAFFGQGTRLTVV.

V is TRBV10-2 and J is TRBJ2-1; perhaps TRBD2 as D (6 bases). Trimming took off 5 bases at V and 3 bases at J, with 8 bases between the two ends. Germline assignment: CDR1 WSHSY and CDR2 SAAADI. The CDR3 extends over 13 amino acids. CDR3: CASSWTIYNEQFF. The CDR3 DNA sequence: TGCGCCAGCAGTTGGACTATCTACAATGAGCAGTTCTTC.

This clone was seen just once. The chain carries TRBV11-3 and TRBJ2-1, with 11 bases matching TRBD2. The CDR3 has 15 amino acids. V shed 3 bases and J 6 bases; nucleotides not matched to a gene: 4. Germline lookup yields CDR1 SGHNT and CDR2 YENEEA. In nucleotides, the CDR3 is TGTGCCAGCAGCTTGGGGACTAGCGGCCTCAATGAGCAGTTCTTC. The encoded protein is CASSLGTSGLNEQFF.